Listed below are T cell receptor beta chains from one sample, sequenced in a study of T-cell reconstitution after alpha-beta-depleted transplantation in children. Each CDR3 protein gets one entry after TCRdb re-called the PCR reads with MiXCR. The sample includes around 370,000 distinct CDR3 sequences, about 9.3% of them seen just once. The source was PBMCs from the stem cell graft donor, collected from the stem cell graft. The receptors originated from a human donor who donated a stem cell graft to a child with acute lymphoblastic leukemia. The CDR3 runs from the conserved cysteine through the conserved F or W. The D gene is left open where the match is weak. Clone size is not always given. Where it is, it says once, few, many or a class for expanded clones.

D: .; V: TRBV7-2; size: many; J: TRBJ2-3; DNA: TGTGCCAGCAGCTTAAGGAGTAACACAGATACGCAGTATTTT; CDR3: CASSLRSNTDTQYF
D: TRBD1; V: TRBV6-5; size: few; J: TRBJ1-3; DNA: TGTGCCAGCAGTCGCGGGACAGGGAAATACTCTGGAAACACCATATATTTT; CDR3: CASSRGTGKYSGNTIYF
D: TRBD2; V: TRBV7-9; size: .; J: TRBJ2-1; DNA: TGTGCCAGCAGCTTAAGCCGCCTAGCGGGAGACCATGAGCAGTTCTTC; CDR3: CASSLSRLAGDHEQFF
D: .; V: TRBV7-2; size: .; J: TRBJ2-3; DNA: TGTGCCAGCAGCCTCACAGGGTTTAGCACAGATACGCAGTATTTT; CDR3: CASSLTGFSTDTQYF
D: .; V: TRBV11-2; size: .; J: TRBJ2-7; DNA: TGTGCCAGCAGCTCGCATGCCGGTCTGGGGCAGTACTTC; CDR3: CASSSHAGLGQYF
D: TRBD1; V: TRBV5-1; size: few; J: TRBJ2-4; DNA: TGCGCCAGCAGCTTGGGTGACAGGGGGAACATTCAGTACTTC; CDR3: CASSLGDRGNIQYF
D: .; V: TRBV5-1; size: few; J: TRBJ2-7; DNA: TGCGCCAGCAGCTTGGAAGGCGGGCGTTCCTACGAGCAGTACTTC; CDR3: CASSLEGGRSYEQYF
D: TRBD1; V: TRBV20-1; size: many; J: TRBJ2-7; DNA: TGCAGTGCTAGAACCCACGGACAGGGAGGTTCCTACGAGCAGTACTTC; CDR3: CSARTHGQGGSYEQYF
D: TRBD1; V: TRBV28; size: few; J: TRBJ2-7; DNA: TGTGCCAGCAGGGGTCCACCGGGACAGGGGTCGGGGGAGCAGTACTTC; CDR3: CASRGPPGQGSGEQYF
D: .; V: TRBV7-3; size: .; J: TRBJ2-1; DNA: TGTGCCAGCAGCGCGACGGCCACCTACAATGAGCAGTTCTTC; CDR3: CASSATATYNEQFF
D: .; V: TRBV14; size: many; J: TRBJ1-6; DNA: TGTGCCAGCAGCTTATCTGCGAGAAATAATTCACCCCTCCACTTT; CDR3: CASSLSARNNSPLHF
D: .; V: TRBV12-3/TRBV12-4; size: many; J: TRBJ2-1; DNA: TGTGCCAGCGCTGGAGGCAATGAGCAGTTCTTC; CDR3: CASAGGNEQFF
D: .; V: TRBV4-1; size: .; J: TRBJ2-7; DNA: TGCGCCAGCAGCCATTTCGGTTCTCACGAGCAGTACTTC; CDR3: CASSHFGSHEQYF
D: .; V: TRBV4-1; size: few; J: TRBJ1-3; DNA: TGCGCCAGCAGCTACTCCTCGGGCTCTGGAAACACCATATATTTT; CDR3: CASSYSSGSGNTIYF
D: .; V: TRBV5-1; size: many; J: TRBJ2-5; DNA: TGCGCCAGCAGCTTGGGGGTGCAAAGCCAAGAGACCCAGTACTTC; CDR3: CASSLGVQSQETQYF
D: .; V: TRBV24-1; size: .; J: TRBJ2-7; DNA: TGTGCCACCAGTGAGGTCTACGAGCAGTACTTC; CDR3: CATSEVYEQYF
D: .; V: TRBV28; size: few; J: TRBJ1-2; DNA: TGTGCCAGCAGCCGGCACGGACGGAACTATGGCTACACCTTC; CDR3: CASSRHGRNYGYTF
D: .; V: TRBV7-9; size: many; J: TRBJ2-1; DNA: TGTGCCAGCACCCCGCGGGCAGGAAATAATCTTGAGCAGTTCTTC; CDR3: CASTPRAGNNLEQFF
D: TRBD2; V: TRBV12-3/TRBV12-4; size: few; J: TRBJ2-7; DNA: TGTGCCAGCAGTCCCCTGCGCGGGGGATTCCTCTCCTACGAGCAGTACTTC; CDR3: CASSPLRGGFLSYEQYF
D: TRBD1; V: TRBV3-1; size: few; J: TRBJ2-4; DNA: TGTGCCAGCAGCCAAGATCGGACAGGACTAGCCAAAAACATTCAGTACTTC; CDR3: CASSQDRTGLAKNIQYF
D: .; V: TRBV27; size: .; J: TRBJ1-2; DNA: TGTGCCAGCAGTCGGGCAGGGGAGCTGTATGGCTACACCTTC; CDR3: CASSRAGELYGYTF
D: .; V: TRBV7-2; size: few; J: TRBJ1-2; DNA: TGTGCCAGCAGCTTTCCCAGGCTCTATGGCTACACCTTC; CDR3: CASSFPRLYGYTF
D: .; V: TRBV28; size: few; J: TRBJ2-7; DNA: TGTGCCAGCAGTTTATCCCCCCTCTCCTACGAGCAGTACTTC; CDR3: CASSLSPLSYEQYF
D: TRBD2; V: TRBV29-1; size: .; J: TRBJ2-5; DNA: TGCAGCGTGCCGGCGGGAGGTTTGGAGACCCAGTACTTC; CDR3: CSVPAGGLETQYF
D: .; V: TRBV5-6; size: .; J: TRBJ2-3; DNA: TGTGCCAGCAGCTTGGCCCCTCGGGGACATACTGACACAGATACGCAGTATTTT; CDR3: CASSLAPRGHTDTDTQYF
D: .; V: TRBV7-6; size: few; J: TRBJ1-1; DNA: TGTGCCAGCAGCTTAGATCTGACAAGTAAAGCTTTCTTT; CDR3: CASSLDLTSKAFF
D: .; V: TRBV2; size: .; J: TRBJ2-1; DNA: TGTGCCAGCGGGGGGAGATACAATGAGCAGTTCTTC; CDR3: CASGGRYNEQFF
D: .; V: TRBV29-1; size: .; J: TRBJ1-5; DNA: TGCAGCGTTGAGAGAGGGGCAGATCAGCCCCAGCATTTT; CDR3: CSVERGADQPQHF
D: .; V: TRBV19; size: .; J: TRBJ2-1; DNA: TGTGCCAGTAGTATAGTGCCCAGCTACAATGAGCAGTTCTTC; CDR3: CASSIVPSYNEQFF
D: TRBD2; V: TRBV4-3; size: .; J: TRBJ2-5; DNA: TGCGCCAGCAGCCAAGGACTAGCGGGAGGATCTGAGACCCAGTACTTC; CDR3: CASSQGLAGGSETQYF
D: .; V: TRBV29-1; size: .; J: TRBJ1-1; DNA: TGCAGCGTTGATTTTCGGGGCAGACAAATTAACACTGAAGCTTTCTTT; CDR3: CSVDFRGRQINTEAFF